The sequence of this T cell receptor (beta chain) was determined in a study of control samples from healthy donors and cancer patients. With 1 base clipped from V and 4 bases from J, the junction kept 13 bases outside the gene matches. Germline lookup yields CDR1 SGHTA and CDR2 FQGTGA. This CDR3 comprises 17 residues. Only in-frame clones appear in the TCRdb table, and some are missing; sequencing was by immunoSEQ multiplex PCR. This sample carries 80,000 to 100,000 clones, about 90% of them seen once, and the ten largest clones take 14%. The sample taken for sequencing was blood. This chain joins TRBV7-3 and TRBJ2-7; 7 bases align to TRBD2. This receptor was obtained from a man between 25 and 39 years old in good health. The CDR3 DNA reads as TGTGCCAGCAGCTTAATAGTAGACCGGGGACTACGGTACGAGCAGTACTTC. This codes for CASSLIVDRGLRYEQYF.